This entry lists 30 T cell receptor beta chains sequenced from one sample in a study of cytomegalovirus exposure and HLA in healthy donors. TCRdb's copy holds only in-frame clones and misses some; the assay was immunoSEQ multiplex PCR. This sample yields about 310,000 clones, of which roughly 86% are seen a single time; around 0.96% belongs to the top ten. The source material was PBMCs. The receptors derive from a man between 25 and 39 years old in good health and CMV-seronegative.

This chain joins TRBV12-5 and TRBJ2-1; TRBD2 aligns across 10 bases. CDR3 length equals 18 residues. Per the germline V gene, CDR1 is LGHNT and CDR2 is FRNRAP. The V and J ends lost 6 bases and 7 bases, in that order; junction bases with no gene match: 18. CDR3 sequence (DNA): TGTGCTAGTGGCCGTCCTCCCCCCCTAGCGGGGGCTAAAAATGAGCAGTTCTTC. Protein: CASGRPPPLAGAKNEQFF.

The DNA of the CDR3 is TGTGCCAGCAGTTACGGCGGGACAGGCAATCAGCCCCAGCATTTT. Translation: CASSYGGTGNQPQHF. The chain recombines TRBV28 with TRBJ1-5; 7 bases line up with TRBD1. V gave up 4 bases and J gave up 2 bases; unmatched junction bases: 5. This CDR3 is 15 amino acids long. Germline loops: CDR1 MDHEN, CDR2 SYDVKM.

V is TRBV18 and J is TRBJ2-7; TRBD2 agrees at 16 bases. The germline V gene has CDR1 KGHSH and CDR2 LQKENI. The V gene end was trimmed by 0 bases and the J gene end by 1 base; junction bases not matched to a gene: 3. The CDR3 is made up of 18 amino acids. For the CDR3, the DNA is TGTGCCAGCTCACCACCGGGACTAGCGGGGGGGATTTCCTACGAGCAGTACTTC. Amino acids: CASSPPGLAGGISYEQYF.

This chain links TRBV2 with TRBJ2-2, with 9 positions matching TRBD2. From germline, CDR1 is SNHLY and CDR2 FYNNEI. J lost 5 bases, V lost 1 base, and 14 bases had no gene match. The CDR3 sequence is 19 residues long. CDR3 sequence: CASSEGVGSGGAGTGELFF. CDR3 coding DNA: TGTGCCAGCAGTGAAGGAGTTGGTAGCGGGGGCGCGGGTACCGGGGAGCTGTTTTTT.

The chain carries TRBV6-5 and TRBJ2-7, with TRBD2 matching over 7 bases. The germline V gene has CDR1 MNHEY and CDR2 SVGAGI. J gave up 7 bases and V 0 bases, and 0 bases lay outside the gene matches. The CDR3 has 12 residues. CDR3 DNA sequence: TGTGCCAGCAGTTACTCGGGGGGGGAGCAGTACTTC. Encoded protein: CASSYSGGEQYF.

This chain joins TRBV7-9 and TRBJ2-7, with 9 positions matching TRBD2. V shed 0 bases and J 2 bases; nucleotides not matched to a gene: 8. The germline V gene encodes CDR1 SEHNR and CDR2 FQNEAQ (reference sequence). CDR3 size: 17 residues. The DNA for the CDR3 is TGTGCCAGCAGCTTAGCTAGCGGGGGCCTTAATACCTACGAGCAGTACTTC. Encoded protein: CASSLASGGLNTYEQYF. Drawing the rest from reference TRBV7-9 and TRBJ2-7, the complete variable domain is DTGVSQNPRHKITKRGQNVTFRCDPISEHNRLYWYRQTLGQGPEFLTYFQNEAQLEKSRLLSDRFSAERPKGSFSTLEIQRTEQGDSAMYLCASSLASGGLNTYEQYFGPGTRLTVT.

CDR3 residues: CSAAGTDTQYF. CDR3 DNA: TGCAGTGCTGCCGGGACAGATACGCAGTATTTT. The genes are TRBV20-1 and TRBJ2-3; D unresolved. The CDR3 consists of 11 residues. Germline V gene lookup returns CDR1 DFQATT and CDR2 SNEGSKA (reference sequence). Trimming took 5 bases from V and 3 from J, leaving 6 bases between them.

CDR3 protein: CASSLTPGIRSSTEAFF. CDR3 DNA: TGTGCCAGCAGCTTAACCCCAGGGATTCGGAGTAGCACTGAAGCTTTCTTT. J is TRBJ1-1 and V is TRBV13, with a weak D call TRBD1 (5 bases). This CDR3 contains 17 residues. The ends were cut back, 2 bases at V and 4 bases at J, with 20 bases in the middle. CDR1 and CDR2 (germline): PRHDT, FYEKMQ (reference sequence).

This rearrangement joins TRBV9 to TRBJ2-7, with TRBD2 identical over 7 bases. CDR3 length: 15 amino acids. CDR1 is SGDLS and CDR2 is YYNGEE in the germline V gene. V dropped 2 bases and J dropped 4; count of bases not matched to a gene: 9. CDR3 DNA sequence: TGTGCCAGCAGCGTGTCAACCAGCGGGGCTTACGAGCAGTACTTC. Translation: CASSVSTSGAYEQYF.

This clone was seen only once. The chain is built from TRBV5-1 and TRBJ2-6, with 10 positions matching TRBD1. From germline, CDR1 is SGHRS and CDR2 YFSETQ. The junction had 6 bases not matched to a gene; V was cut back by 4 bases and J by 2 bases. This CDR3 contains 17 residues. The CDR3 bases are TGCGCCAGCAGCCCGGACAGGGGGATCGCTGGGGCCAACGTCCTGACTTTC. The encoded protein is CASSPDRGIAGANVLTF.

The chain joins TRBV12-5 to TRBJ2-2; 9 bases align to TRBD1. Germline trimming cut 3 bases from V and 5 bases from J; bases unmatched to any gene: 4. The CDR3 is 15 residues long. Germline V gene lookup returns CDR1 LGHNT and CDR2 FRNRAP. Here the CDR3 reads CASGLPGQGTGELFF. CDR3 DNA: TGTGCTAGTGGTTTACCGGGACAGGGAACCGGGGAGCTGTTTTTT.

This chain uses TRBV29-1 with TRBJ2-3, with 8 bases aligning to TRBD1. This CDR3 region has 11 residues. Germline CDR1 reads SQVTM; CDR2 reads ANQGSEA. V trimming: 6 bases; J trimming: 8 bases; junction bases outside the gene matches: 4. DNA of the CDR3: TGCAGCGTGGCGACAGGGGTTACGCAGTATTTT. Translation gives CSVATGVTQYF.

The rearrangement joins TRBV6-5 to TRBJ1-1, with 7 bases aligning to TRBD1. The CDR3 is made up of 15 amino acids. V trimming: 5 bases; J trimming: 6 bases; junction bases outside the gene matches: 12. Germline CDR1 and CDR2: MNHEY and SVGAGI. CDR3 DNA: TGTGCCAGCAGTCCCGATTACAGGGGATCAGCTGAAGCTTTCTTT. Translating gives CASSPDYRGSAEAFF.

The V and J genes are TRBV6-5 and TRBJ2-2, with TRBD1 matching over 11 bases. With V trimmed by 5 bases and J by 6 bases, 2 bases remained unmatched. Germline lookup yields CDR1 MNHEY and CDR2 SVGAGI. The CDR3 totals 14 residues. The CDR3 loop is CASSRTGGSGELFF. The CDR3 DNA reads TGTGCCAGCAGTCGGACAGGGGGCTCCGGGGAGCTGTTTTTT.

The rearrangement uses TRBV4-3 and TRBJ2-3, with 10 bases that match TRBD2. Germline V gives CDR1 LGHNA, CDR2 YSLEER. The CDR3 is made up of 18 amino acids. V lost 2 bases, J lost 1 base, and 9 bases stayed unmatched. The CDR3 loop reads CASSQSSSGGSRTDTQYF. The CDR3 DNA reads as TGCGCCAGCAGCCAAAGTTCTAGCGGGGGATCTCGCACAGATACGCAGTATTTT.

This clone was recorded many times. The chain employs TRBV2 and TRBJ1-3, with D unclear. Germline assignment: CDR1 SNHLY and CDR2 FYNNEI. The germline V and J ends were trimmed by 4 bases and 0 bases, with 7 bases remaining between them. The length of the CDR3 is 14 residues. This CDR3 is CASSADFSGNTIYF. The DNA for the CDR3 is TGTGCCAGCAGTGCGGACTTCTCTGGAAACACCATATATTTT.

This clone was picked up one time. This chain joins TRBV5-4 and TRBJ2-7; 7 bases line up with TRBD1. CDR1 SGHNT and CDR2 YYREEE come from the germline V gene (reference sequence). After removal of 4 bases from V and 5 bases from J, the junction contained 6 bases not matched to a gene. This CDR3 is 13 amino acids long. As DNA, the CDR3 is TGTGCCAGCAGCCACAGGGGTTTGGACGAGCAGTACTTC. This sequence encodes CASSHRGLDEQYF.

The chain employs TRBV2 and TRBJ1-2, with D uncertain. Germline V lookup: CDR1 SNHLY, CDR2 FYNNEI. CDR3 size: 11 residues. V was cut by 8 bases and J by 6 bases, with 10 bases left in between. In nucleotides, the CDR3 is TGTGCCAGCGGCGGGGATCATGGCTACACCTTC. Residues: CASGGDHGYTF.

The V and J genes are TRBV2 and TRBJ1-4; TRBD1 matches at 8 bases. The germline V gene has CDR1 SNHLY and CDR2 FYNNEI. CDR3 length: 14 residues. V shed 7 bases, J shed 8 bases, and the junction held 9 bases outside the gene matches. CDR3 region: CASIQTGVTEKLFF. The CDR3 region has the DNA TGTGCCAGCATCCAGACAGGGGTGACCGAAAAACTGTTTTTT.

The chain joins TRBV19 to TRBJ2-5, with 8 bases aligning to TRBD1. The CDR3 sequence is 14 residues long. With V trimmed by 4 bases and J by 5 bases, 6 bases remained unmatched. The germline gives CDR1 LNHDA, CDR2 SQIVND (reference sequence). The CDR3 protein is CASSRTGSRETQYF. CDR3 sequence (DNA): TGTGCCAGTAGTAGGACAGGGTCTAGGGAGACCCAGTACTTC.

The CDR3 protein is CSVEGGRSYNEQFF. Written as DNA, the CDR3 is TGCAGCGTTGAGGGGGGGAGGTCGTACAATGAGCAGTTCTTC. The chain joins TRBV29-1 to TRBJ2-1, with 7 nucleotides matching TRBD2. Trimming removed 3 bases from V and 4 bases from J; junction bases left unmatched: 6. Germline loops: CDR1 SQVTM, CDR2 ANQGSEA. The CDR3 has 14 amino acids.

V is TRBV6-5 and J is TRBJ2-5; 7 nucleotides agree with TRBD2. The V gene end was trimmed by 7 bases and the J gene end by 7 bases; junction bases not matched to a gene: 3. The CDR3 length is 11 residues. Germline assignment: CDR1 MNHEY and CDR2 SVGAGI. Here the CDR3 reads CASNGEGTQYF. For the CDR3, the DNA is TGTGCCAGCAACGGGGAGGGGACCCAGTACTTC.

The chain employs TRBV25-1 and TRBJ1-5; the match to TRBD1 covers 10 bases. The V and J ends lost 7 bases and 4 bases, in that order; junction bases with no gene match: 7. CDR3 length equals 15 residues. CDR1 MGHDK and CDR2 SYGVNS come from the germline V gene. This CDR3 is CASKSGQGGNQPQHF. CDR3 bases: TGTGCCAGCAAATCCGGACAGGGGGGGAATCAGCCCCAGCATTTT.

The chain employs TRBV27 and TRBJ1-2; D perhaps matches TRBD1 (6 bases). The CDR3 consists of 16 residues. V lost 2 bases to trimming and J lost 8 bases, with 21 bases between them. Germline V lookup: CDR1 MNHEY, CDR2 SMNVEV (reference sequence). In nucleotides, the CDR3 is TGTGCCAGCAGTTTAGGGGGCGGCCTCCCACTATCAGGCTACACCTTC. The encoded protein is CASSLGGGLPLSGYTF.

The chain combines TRBV25-1 with TRBJ2-7; 9 bases fit TRBD1. The CDR3 consists of 15 residues. V shed 4 bases and J 2 bases; nucleotides not matched to a gene: 6. Germline V gene lookup returns CDR1 MGHDK and CDR2 SYGVNS. In nucleotides, the CDR3 is TGTGCCAGCAGTGCTACCGGGACAGGGACCTACGAGCAGTACTTC. Translated: CASSATGTGTYEQYF.

CDR3 sequence: CASSQAIPPGQGNSPLHF. The CDR3 nucleotides are TGTGCCAGCAGCCAAGCAATACCTCCGGGACAGGGGAATTCACCCCTCCACTTT. The chain combines TRBV16 with TRBJ1-6; 10 bases are shared with TRBD1. Germline V gives CDR1 KGHSY, CDR2 FQNENV. This CDR3 has 18 residues. V shed 2 bases and J 7 bases; nucleotides not matched to a gene: 11.

The V call is TRBV10-3, the J call TRBJ2-5; possible D gene TRBD1, 6 bases. V was clipped by 2 bases and J by 2 bases, with 9 bases between them. CDR1 is ENHRY and CDR2 is SYGVKD in the germline V gene. This CDR3 region has 14 residues. CDR3 amino acids: CAISEVDRQETQYF. As DNA, the CDR3 is TGTGCCATCAGTGAGGTGGACAGACAAGAGACCCAGTACTTC.

J is TRBJ1-5 and V is TRBV27; TRBD1 matches at 11 bases. CDR1 is MNHEY, CDR2 SMNVEV, per germline (reference sequence). V trimming: 8 bases; J trimming: 1 base; junction bases outside the gene matches: 4. This CDR3 contains 15 residues. The CDR3 bases are TGTGCCAGCTCCAGGACAGGGGGCAGCAATCAGCCCCAGCATTTT. This translates into CASSRTGGSNQPQHF.

The rearrangement links TRBV4-1 to TRBJ1-2, with 8 nucleotides matching TRBD1. Per the germline V gene, CDR1 is MGHRA and CDR2 is YSYEKL. J was trimmed by 2 bases and V by 3 bases; bases with no gene match: 5. The CDR3 consists of 15 residues. In nucleotides, the CDR3 is TGCGCCAGCAGCCATGCAGGGGGCGGGAACTATGGCTACACCTTC. Translating gives CASSHAGGGNYGYTF.

The V and J genes are TRBV5-1 and TRBJ2-3, with D possibly TRBD2 on 5 matching bases. Looked up from germline, CDR1 is SGHRS and CDR2 is YFSETQ. The CDR3 has 15 residues. Deletions cut 7 bases from V and 0 bases from J, with 15 bases between. The CDR3 sequence: CASSGGFFSTDTQYF. The CDR3, as DNA: TGCGCCAGCTCCGGCGGGTTCTTTAGCACAGATACGCAGTATTTT.